Listed below are T cell receptor beta chains from one sample, sequenced in a study of T-cell memory formation after mild COVID-19. Using its own MiXCR run on the 5' RACE reads, TCRdb lists one record per CDR3 protein. The table includes fewer than 700,000 distinct CDR3 sequences, less than 25% detected once. What was sequenced was PBMCs or a T cell subset sorted from them (not recorded which). All receptors derive from an adult woman who had mild COVID-19 (a few samples of this study predate the infection). Cell type and time point are not known. Each CDR3 is given with its conserved first and last residue. The order of the fields is CDR3 protein, V gene, D gene, clone size, CDR3 length, J gene. A D gene is named only where the DNA matches it firmly. Not all rows give a size; the values are once, few, many and, for expanded clones, a class.

cdr3_aa: CASRRDIVETQYF; v_call: TRBV7-2; d_call: NA; clone_size: many; cdr3_length: 13; j_call: TRBJ2-5
cdr3_aa: CAIWTGGATGGYTF; v_call: TRBV7-9; d_call: TRBD1; clone_size: few; cdr3_length: 14; j_call: TRBJ1-2
cdr3_aa: CAISESGGGVTPQHF; v_call: TRBV10-3; d_call: NA; clone_size: NA; cdr3_length: 15; j_call: TRBJ1-5
cdr3_aa: CASSLAPGNNEQFF; v_call: TRBV7-6; d_call: NA; clone_size: NA; cdr3_length: 14; j_call: TRBJ2-1
cdr3_aa: CASSSKLEDTQYF; v_call: TRBV6-2/TRBV6-3; d_call: NA; clone_size: NA; cdr3_length: 13; j_call: TRBJ2-3
cdr3_aa: CASSRDPDYGYTF; v_call: TRBV5-1; d_call: NA; clone_size: few; cdr3_length: 13; j_call: TRBJ1-2
cdr3_aa: CASSLDWTGGNYEQYF; v_call: TRBV7-8; d_call: TRBD1; clone_size: NA; cdr3_length: 16; j_call: TRBJ2-7
cdr3_aa: CATSDGSYNEQFF; v_call: TRBV24-1; d_call: NA; clone_size: NA; cdr3_length: 13; j_call: TRBJ2-1
cdr3_aa: CSANGYTF; v_call: TRBV20-1; d_call: NA; clone_size: NA; cdr3_length: 8; j_call: TRBJ1-2
cdr3_aa: CASSQRVGGGRNTEAFF; v_call: TRBV4-3; d_call: NA; clone_size: NA; cdr3_length: 17; j_call: TRBJ1-1
cdr3_aa: CASSGTGEAYNEQFF; v_call: TRBV6-1; d_call: TRBD1; clone_size: few; cdr3_length: 15; j_call: TRBJ2-1
cdr3_aa: CSARAASGSTDTQYF; v_call: TRBV20-1; d_call: TRBD2; clone_size: NA; cdr3_length: 15; j_call: TRBJ2-3
cdr3_aa: CASSKITGTGTDTQYF; v_call: TRBV5-4; d_call: TRBD1; clone_size: NA; cdr3_length: 16; j_call: TRBJ2-3
cdr3_aa: CASSWGSSNNEQFF; v_call: TRBV7-2; d_call: NA; clone_size: few; cdr3_length: 14; j_call: TRBJ2-1
cdr3_aa: CASSQDRENYGYTF; v_call: TRBV3-1; d_call: NA; clone_size: NA; cdr3_length: 14; j_call: TRBJ1-2
cdr3_aa: CASSLSTQGTGELFF; v_call: TRBV4-3; d_call: NA; clone_size: few; cdr3_length: 15; j_call: TRBJ2-2
cdr3_aa: CASSLEGPSPLHF; v_call: TRBV27; d_call: NA; clone_size: NA; cdr3_length: 13; j_call: TRBJ1-6
cdr3_aa: CASSVAWRGTEAFF; v_call: TRBV9; d_call: NA; clone_size: NA; cdr3_length: 14; j_call: TRBJ1-1
cdr3_aa: CASSPPGLADAGDTQYF; v_call: TRBV12-1; d_call: NA; clone_size: NA; cdr3_length: 17; j_call: TRBJ2-3
cdr3_aa: CASRRQEGNSPLHF; v_call: TRBV6-1; d_call: NA; clone_size: few; cdr3_length: 14; j_call: TRBJ1-6
cdr3_aa: CASTPSLGLGNTIYF; v_call: TRBV12-3/TRBV12-4; d_call: NA; clone_size: NA; cdr3_length: 15; j_call: TRBJ1-3
cdr3_aa: CASSVELAGVETQYF; v_call: TRBV9; d_call: TRBD2; clone_size: NA; cdr3_length: 15; j_call: TRBJ2-5
cdr3_aa: CASSVAPTEYNEQFF; v_call: TRBV9; d_call: NA; clone_size: few; cdr3_length: 15; j_call: TRBJ2-1
cdr3_aa: CASSSGRRNQPQHF; v_call: TRBV7-6; d_call: NA; clone_size: NA; cdr3_length: 14; j_call: TRBJ1-5
cdr3_aa: CASSQHRGGSADTQYF; v_call: TRBV18; d_call: NA; clone_size: few; cdr3_length: 16; j_call: TRBJ2-3
cdr3_aa: CASPDEQYF; v_call: TRBV5-1; d_call: NA; clone_size: few; cdr3_length: 9; j_call: TRBJ2-7
cdr3_aa: CASALGGNTIYF; v_call: TRBV7-9; d_call: NA; clone_size: few; cdr3_length: 12; j_call: TRBJ1-3